Listed here are 14 T cell receptor beta chains from one sample, sequenced in a study of blood T cell repertoires in COVID-19. Repertoires were generated with immunoSEQ multiplex PCR, while TCRdb's copy carries only in-frame clones and drops some. This table has 300,000 to 350,000 clones, around 91% appearing once. Input material: peripheral blood. These TCRs come from a young woman who had recovered from COVID-19.

The gene calls are TRBV5-5 and TRBJ1-2, with D perhaps matching TRBD1 (6 bases). Germline V gene lookup returns CDR1 SGHKS and CDR2 YYEKEE (reference sequence). Deletions cut 7 bases from V and 1 base from J, with 20 bases between. This CDR3 region has 16 residues. In DNA, the CDR3 is TGTGCCAGCCGGATGGGGGCGGGGGCAATTAACTATGGCTACACCTTC. Translation: CASRMGAGAINYGYTF.

The V gene is TRBV27, the J gene TRBJ2-1; TRBD2 agrees at 10 bases. With V trimmed by 8 bases and J by 0 bases, 7 bases remained unmatched. The CDR3 runs to 16 residues. CDR1 is MNHEY and CDR2 is SMNVEV in the germline V gene (reference sequence). The CDR3 DNA follows: TGTGCCAGCTCTACTAGCGGGATCCTCTCCTACAATGAGCAGTTCTTC. Its protein product is CASSTSGILSYNEQFF.

J is TRBJ1-2 and V is TRBV27; D remains ambiguous. Germline V lookup: CDR1 MNHEY, CDR2 SMNVEV (reference sequence). V lost 2 bases, J lost 8 bases, and 12 bases lay in between. The CDR3 extends over 13 amino acids. CDR3 in DNA: TGTGCCAGCAGTTTAACTTGGAGGCAAGGCTACACCTTC. Translation: CASSLTWRQGYTF.

J is TRBJ1-4 and V is TRBV15; perhaps TRBD1 as D (5 bases). Deletions cut 5 bases from V and 7 bases from J, with 17 bases between. The CDR3 is 15 residues long. Germline V gives CDR1 LNHNV, CDR2 YYDKDF (reference sequence). The DNA for the CDR3 is TGTGCCACCAGCCCTCCCGGGGGAAAAGGTGAAAAACTGTTTTTT. Protein: CATSPPGGKGEKLFF.

This clone showed up just once. The V and J genes are TRBV7-9 and TRBJ2-7, with 7 bases that match TRBD1. V dropped 0 bases and J dropped 4; count of bases not matched to a gene: 6. CDR1 is SEHNR, CDR2 FQNEAQ, per germline (reference sequence). The CDR3 covers 15 residues. In DNA form, the CDR3 reads TGTGCCAGCAGCTTAGCGCGACAGGGTAGGTACGAGCAGTACGTC. Amino acids: CASSLARQGRYEQYV.

The chain's CDR3 is CASSQAPVDEQYV. CDR3 nucleotide sequence: TGTGCCAGCAGCCAAGCCCCCGTTGACGAGCAGTACGTC. V gene TRBV7-2 combines with J gene TRBJ2-7, with D uncertain. V lost 5 bases to trimming and J lost 5 bases, with 13 bases between them. The germline gives CDR1 SGHTA, CDR2 FQGNSA. The CDR3 totals 13 residues.

In DNA form, the CDR3 reads TGTGCCAGCAGCTTAGTGCGTGAAGCTTTCTTT. This gives the protein CASSLVREAFF. The rearrangement links TRBV7-8 to TRBJ1-1; D unresolved. Germline V gene sequence: CDR1 SGHVS, CDR2 FQNEAQ. Trimming cost V 1 base and J 7 bases, with 4 bases left between them. The CDR3 covers 11 residues. Complete variable domain (other parts from reference TRBV7-8 and TRBJ1-1): GAGVSQSPRYKVAKRGQDVALRCDPISGHVSLFWYQQALGQGPEFLTYFQNEAQLDKSGLPSDRFFAERPEGSVSTLKIQRTQQEDSAVYLCASSLVREAFFGQGTRLTVV.

This clone was picked up a small number of times. The V gene is TRBV6-5, the J gene TRBJ2-1; 8 bases align to TRBD2. The CDR3 has 16 amino acids. The germline V gene has CDR1 MNHEY and CDR2 SVGAGI. V was clipped by 2 bases and J by 5 bases; unmatched bases: 8. In DNA form, the CDR3 reads TGTGCCAGCAGTTACCGAAGCGGGAGTTCAGACAATGAGCAGTTCTTC. Translation gives CASSYRSGSSDNEQFF.

The chain joins TRBV5-5 to TRBJ2-1; D uncertain. Per germline, CDR1 SGHKS and CDR2 YYEKEE (reference sequence). V lost 0 bases and J lost 0, with 7 bases in between. The CDR3 loop spans 15 amino acids. CDR3 residues: CASSLEPSSYNEQFF. For the CDR3, the DNA is TGTGCCAGCAGCTTGGAACCGAGCTCCTACAATGAGCAGTTCTTC.

The chain recombines TRBV18 with TRBJ1-1, with 7 nucleotides matching TRBD1. Losses at the gene ends were 3 bases for V and 5 bases for J; bases not matched to a gene: 9. CDR3 length equals 15 residues. Germline-derived CDR1 and CDR2 are KGHSH and LQKENI. The CDR3 DNA reads as TGTGCCAGCTCACCTAGAAAACAGGGGATAACTGAAGCTTTCTTT. Its protein is CASSPRKQGITEAFF. Looking up the rest from reference TRBV18 and TRBJ1-1 gives the full variable domain: NAGVMQNPRHLVRRRGQEARLRCSPMKGHSHVYWYRQLPEEGLKFMVYLQKENIIDESGMPKERFSAEFPKEGPSILRIQQVVRGDSAAYFCASSPRKQGITEAFFGQGTRLTVV.

The chain has TRBV30 and TRBJ1-6, with D tentatively TRBD1 (5 bases). In germline, CDR1 is GTSNPN, CDR2 SVGIG (reference sequence). This CDR3 has 16 residues. V was shortened by 4 bases and J by 3 bases, with 16 bases between the two germline ends. CDR3 residues: CAWTAHGRDYNSPLHF. The DNA for the CDR3 is TGTGCCTGGACCGCTCATGGCAGGGACTATAATTCACCCCTCCACTTT.

V usage is TRBV6-2 or TRBV6-3 and J usage is TRBJ2-7; 10 bases are a match to TRBD2. The CDR3 has 15 residues. Per germline, CDR1 MNHEY and CDR2 SVGEGT. V gave up 5 bases and J gave up 0 bases; unmatched junction bases: 4. The CDR3 protein is CASSRSGRASYEQYV. The CDR3 DNA sequence: TGTGCCAGCAGTCGGAGCGGGAGGGCCTCCTACGAGCAGTACGTC.

This CDR3 is CASSEGGSQETQYF. CDR3 sequence (DNA): TGTGCCAGCAGCGAAGGAGGGTCACAAGAGACCCAGTACTTC. The V and J genes are TRBV9 and TRBJ2-5, with a weak D call TRBD2 (6 bases). V was pared by 3 bases and J by 2 bases, with 11 bases between. The CDR3 loop spans 14 amino acids. Per germline, CDR1 SGDLS and CDR2 YYNGEE.

This chain links TRBV9 with TRBJ2-1; 7 nucleotides agree with TRBD2. Germline V gene data show CDR1 as SGDLS and CDR2 as YYNGEE. CDR3 length: 15 amino acids. V gave up 4 bases and J gave up 6 bases; unmatched junction bases: 10. Here the CDR3 DNA reads TGTGCCAGCAGCAGGAGCGGGACCTCATCCAATGAGCAGTTCTTC. It specifies CASSRSGTSSNEQFF.